This TCR beta chain was profiled in a study of blood T cell repertoires in COVID-19. Turning to the study itself: COVID-19 samples collected from the United States, Italy and Spain covered acute and convalescent phases. Sample material is recorded as cDNA or gDNA derived from T cells, B-cell-depleted T cells, or PBMCs.

Germline lookup yields CDR1 SQVTM and CDR2 ANQGSEA. This CDR3 spans 13 amino acids. V trimming: 7 bases; J trimming: 1 base; junction bases outside the gene matches: 2. Authors' methods: Amplification with reference gene primers provided the estimates of nucleated cell counts. The repertoire was sequenced with immunoSEQ multiplex PCR; TCRdb's copy has only in-frame clones and lacks some. The DNA was the basis for D and trimming; V, J and clone size are from that table. This sample has 350,000 to 450,000 clones, with 89% found just once. The receptor comes from a middle-aged man with acute or convalescent COVID-19. Sequencing input: peripheral blood. The genes are TRBV29-1 and TRBJ2-3; the match to TRBD2 covers 10 bases. The DNA of the CDR3 is TGCAGCGATCTAGCGGGAGGCACAGATACGCAGTATTTT. This encodes CSDLAGGTDTQYF.